This entry features one T cell receptor (beta chain) sequence. Its specificity is unknown. The repertoire was sequenced with immunoSEQ multiplex PCR; TCRdb's copy has only in-frame clones and lacks some. The sample lists around 64,000 clones, around 80% occurring once. Germline assignment: CDR1 KGHSH and CDR2 LQKENI. Unmatched junction bases numbered 12, after V lost 5 bases and J lost 0 bases. This CDR3 region has 17 residues. This sample was taken from a study of OX40 agonist ivuxolimab in advanced cancers. Study summary: Two cutaneous melanoma patients and one hepatocellular carcinoma patient, three in all, had partial responses.

General study results and limits: By week 6 at 0.1 to 3.0 mg/kg, blood CD4+ and CD8+ T cells had expanded clonally.

The clonotype originates from an adult with an advanced solid tumor such as melanoma, head and neck, liver or kidney cancer. The chain carries TRBV18 and TRBJ1-2; 7 bases fit TRBD1. Sample: CD4+ or CD8+ T cells sorted from blood, taken in a trial of the OX40 agonist ivuxolimab. CDR3 DNA sequence: TGTGCCAGCTCATCCACAGGGGACACGTTCTCTAACTATGGCTACACCTTC. Protein sequence: CASSSTGDTFSNYGYTF.